This TCR beta chain came from a study of regulatory T cells in long-lasting Graves disease. Germline trimming cut 0 bases from V and 6 bases from J; bases unmatched to any gene: 17. In germline, CDR1 is LNHNV, CDR2 YYDKDF (reference sequence). The CDR3 is 19 residues long. This clonotype was counted a few times. Its antigen is unidentified. iRepertoire HTBI primers and Arm-PCR of CDR3 regions built TCR beta libraries. TCRdb reanalysed the multiplex PCR reads using MiXCR and keeps one entry per CDR3 protein. The sample yields about 560,000 distinct CDR3 sequences, around 16% seen once. Time point given: newly diagnosed GD, antithyroid drugs for less than 3 months. Scientists built the TCR library using RNA that was extracted from PBMCs. Study-wide findings and caveats: Lower TCR diversity was seen in persistent Graves' patients than in newly diagnosed ones. When disease was persistent, TRBV28, TRBJ1-2 and TRBJ2-5 were the favored segments. Thyroid tissue went unstudied; only peripheral blood was examined.

These data also featured in a second study, about T cells in Graves' hyperthyroidism and ophthalmopathy.

This TCR came from a young man with Graves disease. The genes are TRBV15 and TRBJ2-7; 10 bases agree with TRBD1. The sequenced sample was peripheral blood mononuclear cells (PBMCs), obtained at new diagnosis, from a patient treated with antithyroid drugs. The CDR3 bases are TGTGCCACCAGCAGAGATCCACCCGGGACAGGGGTTGGACTTACCGAGCAGTACTTC. Residues: CATSRDPPGTGVGLTEQYF.